Shown below are 2 T cell receptor beta chains from a single sample sequenced in a study of CD8+ T cells in alopecia areata. Sequencing templates came from extracted RNA that was reverse transcribed into cDNA. Assay: immunoSEQ multiplex PCR; the TCRdb copy retains only in-frame clones and omits some. The sample lists roughly 100,000 clones; under 70% were seen once. Specified treatment: oral pan-JAK inhibitor, 5-10 mg twice daily. Here the sequenced sample was CD8+ T cells sorted from blood, taken at week 4, from a patient treated with tofacitinib. The receptors derive from a human donor with alopecia areata.

The chain uses TRBV7-9 and TRBJ1-2; the D gene is possibly TRBD1 (6 bases). CDR1 is SEHNR and CDR2 is FQNEAQ in the germline V gene (reference sequence). This CDR3 has 13 residues. V lost 5 bases and J 5 bases, leaving 12 bases between the germline ends. CDR3 sequence (DNA): TGTGCCAGCAGCGAGCCAGGGGCTTATGGCTACACCTTC. This codes for CASSEPGAYGYTF.

The rearrangement uses TRBV4-3 and TRBJ2-7, with 7 bases matching TRBD1. In germline, CDR1 is LGHNA, CDR2 YSLEER. This CDR3 spans 13 amino acids. Trimming cost V 6 bases and J 1 base; bases outside gene matches: 3. The chain's CDR3 is CASSHRGSYEQYF. DNA for the CDR3: TGCGCCAGCAGTCACAGGGGATCCTACGAGCAGTACTTC.